Below are 5 T cell receptor beta chains sequenced from a single sample in a study of breast tumors, draining lymph nodes, adjacent tissues. Axillary draining lymph nodes of breast cancer patients supplied the node samples. TCRdb re-analysed the multiplex PCR reads in MiXCR, keeping a single row per CDR3 protein. Here the sample spans 130,000 or so distinct CDR3 sequences, about 20% being singletons. The material sequenced was axillary lymph node tissue. Receptors were obtained from a female donor with breast cancer. Some clones in this sample may be carry-over from other donors' samples.

This clonotype was seen repeatedly, ten times or more. CDR3 loop: CAWSTSQLLYEQYF. The CDR3, as DNA: TGTGCCTGGAGTACGTCTCAACTACTCTACGAGCAGTACTTC. The rearrangement links TRBV30 to TRBJ2-7, with D hard to call. The V end was cut by 2 bases, the J end by 3 bases, with 14 bases between. The CDR3 sequence is 14 residues long. The germline CDR1 and CDR2 sequences are GTSNPN and SVGIG (reference sequence).

A note on this clonotype: The junction and the germline gene differ at one end; a read error may be behind it. The rearrangement uses TRBV11-1 and TRBJ2-1; D is perhaps TRBD2 (5 bases). CDR1 and CDR2 from the germline V gene are SGHAT and FQDESV (reference sequence). The CDR3 runs 17 residues. CDR3 in amino acids: CASSLSGTGYSYNGQFF. The CDR3 DNA is TGTGCCAGCAGCTTAAGCGGTACTGGTTACTCCTACAATGGGCAGTTCTTC. Full variable domain (remainder filled in from reference TRBV11-1 and TRBJ2-1): EAEVAQSPRYKITEKSQAVAFWCDPISGHATLYWYRQILGQGPELLVQFQDESVVDDSQLPKDRFSAERLKGVDSTLKIQPAELGDSAMYLCASSLSGTGYSYNGQFFGPGTRLTVL.

This clonotype showed up just a few times. A much bigger clone sits one base away, suggesting this may be a read error. This chain connects TRBV9 to TRBJ2-3; D may correspond to TRBD1 or TRBD2 (6 bases each). The CDR3 loop spans 16 amino acids. Germline lookup yields CDR1 SGDLS and CDR2 YYNGEE. CDR3 sequence: CASSVVGGSRTDTRYF. As DNA, the CDR3 is TGTGCCAGCAGCGTAGTCGGGGGCTCCCGCACAGATACGCGGTATTTT.

This clonotype came up many times. V is TRBV4-2 and J is TRBJ1-4; a weak D match, TRBD1 (6 bases). This CDR3 has 20 residues. Germline values: CDR1 LGHNA, CDR2 YNFKEQ. Trimming stripped 3 bases from V and 7 bases from J, with 30 bases between. CDR3 sequence: CASSQQAVSSGTSLREKLFF. The CDR3 DNA sequence: TGTGCCAGCAGCCAGCAGGCGGTAAGCTCCGGGACAAGTCTTCGTGAAAAACTGTTTTTT.

This clonotype was counted at least ten times. The J gene is TRBJ2-3, the V gene TRBV5-1, with 11 bases fitting TRBD1. This CDR3 comprises 16 residues. Germline CDR1 SGHRS, CDR2 YFSETQ. Germline trimming cut 4 bases from V and 1 base from J; bases unmatched to any gene: 5. The CDR3 DNA follows: TGCGCCAGCAGCCATCGGACAGGGGGCGGCACAGATACGCAGTATTTT. Translation gives CASSHRTGGGTDTQYF.